This T cell receptor (beta chain) was retrieved from a study of cytomegalovirus exposure and HLA in healthy donors. Losses at the gene ends were 4 bases for V and 6 bases for J; bases not matched to a gene: 17. The CDR3 is 17 residues long. Looked up from germline, CDR1 is SGHRS and CDR2 is YFSETQ. Using immunoSEQ multiplex PCR, the repertoire was profiled, and TCRdb retains in-frame clones only, with some absent. The sample holds 70,000 to 95,000 clones, roughly 93% seen once. The sample consisted of PBMCs. This clonotype was sampled from a woman aged 30 to 39 in good health and CMV-seronegative. The J gene is TRBJ2-7, the V gene TRBV5-1; 9 nucleotides agree with TRBD1. Here the CDR3 reads CASSTRSSGTGKSEQYF. The CDR3 DNA reads TGCGCCAGCAGCACCCGATCGTCGGGGACAGGGAAGAGCGAGCAGTACTTC.